This entry lists 29 T cell receptor beta chains sequenced from one sample in a study of CD8 T cells in ankylosing spondylitis. Study results and limitations: Ankylosing spondylitis blood appeared to be characterized by a TCR beta motif of about 8 highly homologous variants.

In TCRdb, the 5' RACE reads were re-called with MiXCR into one record per CDR3 protein. This table has under 950,000 distinct CDR3 sequences, about 20% appearing once. Antigen specificity for these receptors is unknown. Sequencing was performed on blood, either unsorted or a sorted T cell fraction (not recorded which). The origin of the receptors is a male donor with ankylosing spondylitis.

The V and J genes are TRBV27 and TRBJ2-7, with a tentative D call TRBD2 (5 bases). The CDR3 is 15 amino acids. V dropped 5 bases and J dropped 2 bases, with 16 bases sitting between them. Germline V gene data show CDR1 as MNHEY and CDR2 as SMNVEV (reference sequence). The CDR3 DNA is TGTGCCAGCAGTCCCCGGGAAGCGCCCACCTACGAGCAGTACTTC. Translation: CASSPREAPTYEQYF.

In this sample, this clonotype turned up a few times. This rearrangement joins TRBV18 to TRBJ2-7; D could derive from TRBD1 or TRBD2 (5 bases each). The CDR3 has 14 residues. V was pared by 5 bases and J by 1 base, with 12 bases between. CDR1 KGHSH and CDR2 LQKENI come from the germline V gene. DNA of the CDR3: TGTGCCAGCTCAACCGGGACGGTATCCTACGAGCAGTACTTC. This encodes CASSTGTVSYEQYF.

This chain uses TRBV4-3 with TRBJ2-7, with 9 bases lining up with TRBD1. Trimming removed 0 bases from V and 6 bases from J; junction bases left unmatched: 9. This CDR3 is 16 amino acids long. Germline CDR1 LGHNA, CDR2 YSLEER. The CDR3: CASSQEETGGEGEQYF. CDR3 in DNA: TGCGCCAGCAGCCAAGAAGAGACAGGGGGGGAGGGCGAGCAGTACTTC.

This clonotype was detected a few times. The rearrangement links TRBV7-8 to TRBJ1-1; 8 bases are a match to TRBD1. CDR1 and CDR2 from the germline V gene are SGHVS and FQNEAQ. V dropped 5 bases and J dropped 4; count of bases not matched to a gene: 9. The CDR3 is 15 residues long. This chain's CDR3 is CASSTPDRDVTEAFF. CDR3 bases: TGTGCCAGCAGCACACCGGACAGGGATGTCACTGAAGCTTTCTTT.

In its sample, this clonotype was seen a few times. J is TRBJ1-2 and V is TRBV20-1; D gene unclear. V was clipped by 1 base and J by 8 bases, with 8 bases between them. CDR3 size: 11 residues. Germline values: CDR1 DFQATT, CDR2 SNEGSKA (reference sequence). Here the CDR3 reads CSARVAGGYTF. The CDR3 bases are TGCAGTGCTAGAGTAGCCGGCGGCTACACCTTC.

The chain uses TRBV7-6 and TRBJ2-6, with 7 bases fitting TRBD2. Trimming at V came to 4 bases and at J to 6 bases, leaving 21 bases not matched to a gene. The CDR3 sequence is 20 residues long. CDR1 is SGHVS and CDR2 is FNYEAQ in the germline V gene. CDR3 sequence reads: CASSSGLLSREPSLANVLTF. CDR3 sequence (DNA): TGTGCCAGCAGCTCCGGGTTGTTGTCGCGGGAGCCATCGCTGGCCAACGTCCTGACTTTC.

This clonotype turned up a few times. The genes are TRBV6-5 and TRBJ2-7; D gene ambiguous. V lost 2 bases and J lost 9, with 11 bases in between. This CDR3 comprises 12 residues. Germline CDR1 MNHEY, CDR2 SVGAGI. CDR3 DNA: TGTGCCAGCAGTTACGGCGATAGCAGGCAGTACTTC. Protein sequence: CASSYGDSRQYF.

The chain links TRBV29-1 to TRBJ2-1, with D possibly called TRBD1 or TRBD2 (5 bases each). Per germline, CDR1 SQVTM and CDR2 ANQGSEA. V lost 4 bases and J lost 9, with 13 bases in between. The CDR3 runs to 12 residues. The CDR3 bases are TGCAGCGTTGGGTGGGGGTATGGTGAGCAGTTCTTC. Translating it yields CSVGWGYGEQFF.

This clonotype was observed at least ten times. The genes are TRBV11-2 and TRBJ1-3; the match to TRBD1 covers 8 bases. CDR3 length: 12 residues. CDR1 is SGHAT and CDR2 is FQNNGV in the germline V gene. Trimming took 5 bases from V and 7 from J; bases not matched to a gene: 1. CDR3 sequence (DNA): TGTGCCAGCAGCCGACAGGGGAACACCATATATTTT. Protein sequence: CASSRQGNTIYF.

CDR3 DNA: TGCAGTGCTCCCCACCCTCTTCGCTTGGAGGATGACAATGAGCAGTTCTTC. Translation: CSAPHPLRLEDDNEQFF. V usage is TRBV20-1 and J usage is TRBJ2-1; weak D call: TRBD2 (5 bases). This CDR3 contains 17 residues. CDR1 is DFQATT, CDR2 SNEGSKA, per germline (reference sequence). Trimming removed 5 bases from V and 5 bases from J, with 25 bases in between.

The chain carries TRBV6-2 or TRBV6-3 and TRBJ1-5; D is uncertain. The CDR3 length is 16 residues. V lost 0 bases and J lost 0, with 9 bases in between. CDR1 is MNHEY, CDR2 SVGEGT, per germline. The CDR3 here is CASSYSTVYSNQPQHF. The CDR3 nucleotides are TGTGCCAGCAGTTACTCCACAGTATATAGCAATCAGCCCCAGCATTTT.

The gene calls are TRBV7-8 and TRBJ2-7, with 8 bases lining up with TRBD2. With 4 bases clipped from V and 3 bases from J, the junction kept 8 bases outside the gene matches. The CDR3 extends over 15 amino acids. From germline, CDR1 is SGHVS and CDR2 FQNEAQ. This chain's CDR3 is CASSSREGQNYEQYF. The DNA of the CDR3 is TGTGCCAGCAGCTCACGGGAGGGCCAAAACTACGAGCAGTACTTC.

This clonotype was detected once. A much larger clone differs by one base, so this may be a read error. This sequence joins TRBV27 and TRBJ1-2, with TRBD1 matching over 7 bases. The V and J ends lost 6 bases and 7 bases, in that order; junction bases with no gene match: 5. The CDR3 spans 12 residues. The germline V gene has CDR1 MNHEY and CDR2 SMNVEV (reference sequence). The CDR3 here is CASSQTGSGYTF. CDR3 DNA sequence: TGTGCCAGCAGCCAGACAGGGTCTGGCTACACCTTC.

This clonotype was seen more than once but under ten times. This chain links TRBV7-3 with TRBJ2-3, with D tentatively TRBD1 (6 bases). The CDR3 covers 13 residues. Germline CDR1 is SGHTA and CDR2 is FQGTGA. V shed 4 bases and J shed 4 bases, with 9 bases lying between them. CDR3 coding DNA: TGTGCCAGCAGCTCTACAGGGTCAGATACGCAGTATTTT. It yields the protein CASSSTGSDTQYF.

This rearrangement joins TRBV20-1 to TRBJ2-5; D is unclear. The CDR3 is 12 residues long. Trimming cost V 4 bases and J 1 base, with 7 bases left between them. CDR1 is DFQATT and CDR2 is SNEGSKA in the germline V gene (reference sequence). The CDR3 region is CSAKGRQETQYF. The CDR3 DNA follows: TGCAGTGCTAAAGGACGCCAAGAGACCCAGTACTTC.

The genes are TRBV7-8 and TRBJ2-7; D perhaps matches TRBD1 (5 bases). Germline CDR1 and CDR2: SGHVS and FQNEAQ. V was pared by 5 bases and J by 0 bases, with 14 bases between. The CDR3 extends over 15 amino acids. Written as DNA, the CDR3 is TGTGCCAGCAGCCCAGACAGAGTCTCCTCCTACGAGCAGTACTTC. It is translated as CASSPDRVSSYEQYF.

V and J are TRBV2 and TRBJ1-2, with D unresolved. Per the germline V gene, CDR1 is SNHLY and CDR2 is FYNNEI. The CDR3 has 11 amino acids. The germline V and J ends were trimmed by 2 bases and 8 bases, with 6 bases remaining between them. The CDR3 loop is CASSERRGYTF. CDR3 nucleotides: TGTGCCAGCAGTGAAAGGAGGGGCTACACCTTC.

This clonotype was seen more than once but under ten times. The chain carries TRBV20-1 and TRBJ1-6; the D gene is possibly TRBD1 (5 bases). The V gene's germline CDR1 is DFQATT and CDR2 SNEGSKA (reference sequence). The CDR3 consists of 14 residues. V was shortened by 5 bases and J by 0 bases, with 8 bases between the two germline ends. CDR3: CSAGGSSYNSPLHF. Written as DNA, the CDR3 is TGCAGTGCTGGGGGTAGCTCCTATAATTCACCCCTCCACTTT.

This clonotype was counted ten times or more. The chain combines TRBV7-3 with TRBJ2-3; D is unclear. This CDR3 has 14 amino acids. Germline V gene sequence: CDR1 SGHTA, CDR2 FQGTGA. V lost 6 bases and J lost 0, with 10 bases in between. The CDR3 is CASSLRGSTDTQYF. The CDR3 DNA reads as TGTGCCAGCAGTTTGCGCGGTAGCACAGATACGCAGTATTTT.

This clonotype was counted between two and nine times. V and J are TRBV12-3 or TRBV12-4 and TRBJ1-5, with 8 nucleotides matching TRBD1. There are 13 residues in the CDR3. The junction had 2 bases not matched to a gene; V was cut back by 6 bases and J by 4 bases. Written as DNA, the CDR3 is TGTGCCAGCAGGGGACAGGAAAATCAGCCCCAGCATTTT. Protein: CASRGQENQPQHF.

This clonotype showed up just a few times. The V and J genes are TRBV5-1 and TRBJ1-1; 8 nucleotides match TRBD1. Germline CDR1 reads SGHRS; CDR2 reads YFSETQ. V lost 4 bases and J lost 4; bases outside the gene matches: 9. The CDR3 is 15 residues long. The CDR3 sequence: CASSGTGGSVTEAFF. In nucleotides, the CDR3 is TGCGCCAGCAGCGGGACAGGAGGGTCGGTCACTGAAGCTTTCTTT.

This clonotype has just a few counts. The CDR3 loop reads CASSIDRAGSPLHF. The CDR3 DNA reads TGTGCCAGCAGCATCGACAGGGCGGGTTCACCCCTCCACTTT. The J gene is TRBJ1-6, the V gene TRBV7-9; 7 bases align to TRBD1. CDR1 SEHNR and CDR2 FQNEAQ come from the germline V gene (reference sequence). The CDR3 loop spans 14 amino acids. V lost 5 bases, J lost 9 bases, and 7 bases stayed unmatched. Using reference TRBV7-9 and TRBJ1-6 for the parts outside the CDR3, the full variable domain is DTGVSQNPRHKITKRGQNVTFRCDPISEHNRLYWYRQTLGQGPEFLTYFQNEAQLEKSRLLSDRFSAERPKGSFSTLEIQRTEQGDSAMYLCASSIDRAGSPLHFGNGTRLTVT.

This clonotype was counted only a few times. The rearrangement joins TRBV2 to TRBJ2-7, with a tentative D call TRBD2 (5 bases). CDR3 size: 13 residues. Germline V gene data show CDR1 as SNHLY and CDR2 as FYNNEI. Trimming stripped 3 bases from V and 4 bases from J, with 10 bases between. The chain's CDR3 is CASSENTGYEQYF. In DNA form, the CDR3 reads TGTGCCAGCAGTGAGAATACGGGGTACGAGCAGTACTTC.

This clonotype appeared a few times. This rearrangement joins TRBV7-9 to TRBJ1-1; D unresolved. This CDR3 is built from 12 residues. Germline lookup yields CDR1 SEHNR and CDR2 FQNEAQ (reference sequence). V lost 3 bases, J lost 5 bases, and 7 bases lay in between. The CDR3 sequence: CASSLYVTEAFF. DNA for the CDR3: TGTGCCAGCAGCTTGTACGTTACTGAAGCTTTCTTT.

The chain is built from TRBV12-3 or TRBV12-4 and TRBJ2-2; 13 bases align to TRBD2. CDR3 length: 15 amino acids. With 5 bases clipped from V and 4 bases from J, the junction kept 1 base outside the gene matches. CDR3 in DNA: TGTGCCAGCAGTCGGACTAGCGGGAGCACCGGGGAGCTGTTTTTT. Its protein is CASSRTSGSTGELFF.

This clonotype came up many times. The rearrangement uses TRBV4-3 and TRBJ2-1; 12 bases are shared with TRBD2. Losses at the gene ends were 1 base for V and 7 bases for J; bases not matched to a gene: 5. Germline V lookup: CDR1 LGHNA, CDR2 YSLEER. The CDR3 contains 16 residues. CDR3: CASSQGLAGGTNEQFF. CDR3 DNA: TGCGCCAGCAGCCAAGGGCTAGCGGGAGGGACTAATGAGCAGTTCTTC.

The genes are TRBV7-2 and TRBJ1-1; 7 nucleotides align to TRBD1. This CDR3 spans 15 amino acids. Germline trimming cut 1 base from V and 4 bases from J; bases unmatched to any gene: 6. The germline gives CDR1 SGHTA, CDR2 FQGNSA. The CDR3 DNA sequence: TGTGCCAGCAGCTTAGGATCGGGACAGCGCACTGAAGCTTTCTTT. Its translation is CASSLGSGQRTEAFF.

The chain combines TRBV10-2 with TRBJ2-1, with 11 bases that match TRBD2. The ends lost 6 bases at V and 6 bases at J; junction bases unmatched: 7. Germline CDR1 reads WSHSY; CDR2 reads SAAADI. The CDR3 extends over 15 amino acids. The DNA for the CDR3 is TGCGCCAGCAGAATATACGGGACTAGCGGCAATGAGCAGTTCTTC. Residues: CASRIYGTSGNEQFF.

The chain joins TRBV29-1 to TRBJ2-7; possibly TRBD2 for D (6 bases). The CDR3 totals 13 residues. Germline values: CDR1 SQVTM, CDR2 ANQGSEA. The V end lost 4 bases, the J end lost 0 bases, and 10 bases lay between the germline ends. The CDR3 spells CSVVEGFSYEQYF. The CDR3 DNA follows: TGCAGCGTTGTGGAGGGATTCTCCTACGAGCAGTACTTC.